One and the same sample provided the 6 T cell receptor beta chains below, sequenced in a study of T cells in Graves' hyperthyroidism and ophthalmopathy. RNA transcripts served as the template for amplifying TCR beta CDR3 regions. During a first-round RT-PCR of the TCR CDR3, the HTBI primer set was used. A single record per CDR3 protein comes from TCRdb applying MiXCR to the multiplex PCR reads. The sample holds some 800,000 distinct CDR3 sequences, about two fifths seen once. Sequencing was performed on blood. The receptors come from a man aged 18 to 29 with Graves' hyperthyroidism.

Regarding this clonotype: This may stem from a read error, because a much larger clone lies one nucleotide away. The chain joins TRBV7-8 to TRBJ1-5; no definite D call. CDR3 length equals 13 residues. Germline CDR1 reads SGHVS; CDR2 reads FQNEAQ. DNA of the CDR3: TGTGCCGGCAGCTTAGACGCGAATCAGCCCCAGCATTTT. It translates to CAGSLDANQPQHF.

V and J are TRBV5-4 and TRBJ2-5; TRBD2 matches 7 bases. The CDR3 length is 15 residues. Trimming removed 4 bases from V and 5 bases from J; junction bases left unmatched: 11. Germline V lookup: CDR1 SGHNT, CDR2 YYREEE (reference sequence). Written as DNA, the CDR3 is TGTGCCAGCAGCCTCCCGATAGCGGGCGGTGAGACCCAGTACTTC. Its translation: CASSLPIAGGETQYF.

The CDR3 nucleotides read TGCGCCAACCAGCTGGGGGGACCTAACACTGAAGCTTTCTTT. As protein: CANQLGGPNTEAFF. This sequence joins TRBV10-2 and TRBJ1-1, with a tentative D call TRBD1 (5 bases). The length of the CDR3 is 14 residues. V lost 10 bases, J lost 2 bases, and 17 bases lay in between. Per germline, CDR1 WSHSY and CDR2 SAAADI.

This chain connects TRBV5-6 to TRBJ2-7; 7 bases are shared with TRBD1. J gave up 2 bases and V 4 bases, and 9 bases lay outside the gene matches. CDR1 and CDR2 from the germline V gene are SGHDT and YYEEEE. The length of the CDR3 is 15 residues. CDR3 DNA: TGTGCCAGCAGCACCCCCGGGACAGCCACCTACGAGCAGTACTTC. This encodes CASSTPGTATYEQYF.

The chain couples TRBV7-9 to TRBJ2-5; TRBD2 might be the D (5 bases). TRBJ2-1 matches the DNA end more closely, so the J call is doubtful. This CDR3 has 15 amino acids. The germline V gene encodes CDR1 SEHNR and CDR2 FQNEAQ (reference sequence). CDR3 amino acids: CASSLAGAPEGEQFF. The DNA for the CDR3 is TGTGCCAGCAGCTTAGCGGGAGCCCCGGAAGGTGAGCAGTTCTTC.

The chain combines TRBV2 with TRBJ2-3; D is uncertain. The CDR3 is 11 amino acids. Germline V CDR1 and CDR2: SNHLY, FYNNEI. The DNA for the CDR3 is TGTGCTGACGTGGGCACAGATACGCAGTATTTT. Amino acid sequence: CADVGTDTQYF.